One and the same sample provided the 29 T cell receptor beta chains below, sequenced in a study of a mutant IDH1 vaccine in newly diagnosed glioma. Stated time point: baseline, week 1 (first vaccination visit). The treatment is: pre-vaccination baseline after standard-of-care therapy. The assay was immunoSEQ multiplex PCR, and TCRdb's table has in-frame clones only and misses some. The sample has more than 50,000 clones, around 86% seen once; the top ten hold about 3%. Sequences were derived from PBMCs, sampled from a glioma patient treated with radiotherapy, temozolomide or both. These receptors were obtained from a man younger than 40 with glioma.

CDR3 nucleotide sequence: TGCGCCAGCAGCTGGGCCCTCAGCGGGGGCCCAGATACGCAGTATTTT. It encodes CASSWALSGGPDTQYF. V is TRBV5-1 and J is TRBJ2-3; 8 positions match TRBD2. The germline gives CDR1 SGHRS, CDR2 YFSETQ. This CDR3 contains 16 residues. The V and J ends lost 3 bases and 4 bases, in that order; junction bases with no gene match: 10.

This chain connects TRBV28 to TRBJ1-2; maybe TRBD1 (5 bases). The CDR3 runs to 15 residues. Trimming removed 3 bases at V and 2 bases at J, with 13 bases between. The germline CDR1 and CDR2 sequences are MDHEN and SYDVKM. The CDR3 here is CASSLGKGLNYGYTF. The CDR3 DNA follows: TGTGCCAGCAGTTTGGGGAAGGGGCTCAACTATGGCTACACCTTC.

About this clone: Additional DNA sequences in this sample encode the identical CDR3. The chain employs TRBV7-6 and TRBJ2-5; the D call may be TRBD1 or TRBD2 (5 bases each). The CDR3 extends over 13 amino acids. Germline CDR1 and CDR2: SGHVS and FNYEAQ. Trimming cost V 4 bases and J 1 base, with 7 bases left between them. In DNA, the CDR3 is TGTGCCAGCAGCTCCGGGACCCAAGAGACCCAGTACTTC. As protein: CASSSGTQETQYF.

The chain is built from TRBV29-1 and TRBJ2-2, with D hard to call. Germline loops: CDR1 SQVTM, CDR2 ANQGSEA. V was cut by 1 base and J by 8 bases, with 8 bases left in between. This CDR3 has 12 amino acids. CDR3: CSVEGPTGELFF. The CDR3 DNA reads as TGCAGCGTTGAAGGGCCAACTGGGGAGCTGTTTTTT.

The V gene is TRBV5-1, the J gene TRBJ1-4, with TRBD1 matching 7 bases. Trimming cost V 4 bases and J 4 bases; bases outside gene matches: 4. The CDR3 consists of 14 residues. Germline V gene data show CDR1 as SGHRS and CDR2 as YFSETQ. The CDR3 spells CASSQDRYNEKLFF. In DNA, the CDR3 is TGCGCCAGCAGCCAGGACAGGTATAATGAAAAACTGTTTTTT.

The V and J genes are TRBV16 and TRBJ2-7; D gene ambiguous. Trimming cost V 4 bases and J 4 bases, with 14 bases left between them. Germline-derived CDR1 and CDR2 are KGHSY and FQNENV. This CDR3 comprises 14 residues. The CDR3 DNA follows: TGTGCCAGCAGCCCATCAGGCCCGAGGTACGAGCAGTACTTC. Translated, it gives CASSPSGPRYEQYF.

This chain uses TRBV6-6 with TRBJ2-1; 8 nucleotides match TRBD1. The trim removed 5 bases at V and 0 bases at J, leaving 3 bases unmatched. Germline V lookup: CDR1 MNHNY, CDR2 SVGAGI (reference sequence). The CDR3 consists of 15 residues. CDR3 sequence reads: CASSPDRASYNEQFF. In nucleotides, the CDR3 is TGTGCCAGCAGTCCGGACAGGGCCTCCTACAATGAGCAGTTCTTC.

The chain is built from TRBV5-1 and TRBJ2-5; the D is unclear. The J call may not be correct, given that the DNA end is closer to TRBJ2-7. Germline-derived CDR1 and CDR2 are SGHRS and YFSETQ. This CDR3 has 13 amino acids. The CDR3 sequence: CASGTGPSYEQYF. The CDR3 DNA follows: TGCGCCAGCGGAACCGGGCCTTCCTACGAGCAGTACTTC.

This chain connects TRBV7-6 to TRBJ2-7; TRBD2 aligns across 11 bases. The ends lost 0 bases at V and 7 bases at J; junction bases unmatched: 11. From germline, CDR1 is SGHVS and CDR2 FNYEAQ. The CDR3 is made up of 17 amino acids. The CDR3 protein is CASSLAGTSGAVREQYF. The CDR3 nucleotides read TGTGCCAGCAGCTTAGCAGGGACTAGCGGTGCGGTTCGGGAGCAGTACTTC.

The V call is TRBV21-1, the J call TRBJ1-5; the table's TRBD1 call for D was not verified on the DNA. TRBV21-1 is a recognized pseudogene. This CDR3 is built from 17 residues. CDR3 protein: CASSTPLDSPHDQPQHF. CDR3 in DNA: TGTGCCAGCAGCACGCCCCTCGACAGCCCGCACGATCAGCCCCAGCATTTT.

V and J are TRBV27 and TRBJ2-1; D possibly uses TRBD1 or TRBD2 (6 bases each). The CDR3 has 17 amino acids. V was shortened by 4 bases and J by 4 bases, with 20 bases between the two germline ends. In germline, CDR1 is MNHEY, CDR2 SMNVEV (reference sequence). In nucleotides, the CDR3 is TGTGCCAGCAGTTGGAAGTCAGGGGCGGGGAAATACAATGAGCAGTTCTTC. Translated: CASSWKSGAGKYNEQFF.

J is TRBJ1-5 and V is TRBV5-6; no clear D gene. V lost 0 bases and J lost 0, with 7 bases in between. This CDR3 is 15 amino acids long. Germline CDR1 reads SGHDT; CDR2 reads YYEEEE. As DNA, the CDR3 is TGTGCCAGCAGCTTGGGGGGATCTAGCAATCAGCCCCAGCATTTT. This encodes CASSLGGSSNQPQHF.

The chain is built from TRBV18 and TRBJ2-5; 8 nucleotides match TRBD1. The DNA end lines up better with TRBJ2-7; the J call may be wrong. Germline V CDR1 and CDR2: KGHSH, LQKENI. This CDR3 comprises 14 residues. CDR3 sequence: CASSPGQGSYEQYF. CDR3 coding DNA: TGTGCCAGCTCACCAGGACAGGGCTCCTACGAGCAGTACTTC.

As regards this clone: The junction shows a germline mismatch at one end, possibly a read error. The chain recombines TRBV28 with TRBJ2-1; D possibly corresponds to TRBD2 (5 bases). The CDR3 has 11 residues. Germline V lookup: CDR1 MDHEN, CDR2 SYDVKM. The CDR3 is CASLSRVRAVF. The CDR3 DNA sequence: TGTGCCAGCCTTTCGCGGGTTAGGGCAGTCTTC. The whole variable domain, remainder taken from reference TRBV28 and TRBJ2-1, is DVKVTQSSRYLVKRTGEKVFLECVQDMDHENMFWYRQDPGLGLRLIYFSYDVKMKEKGDIPEGYSVSREKKERFSLILESASTNQTSMYLCASLSRVRAVFGPGTRLTVL.

V is TRBV11-2 and J is TRBJ2-5; 12 bases are a match to TRBD1. The J call could be wrong; TRBJ2-7 is a better fit for the DNA end. Germline V gene sequence: CDR1 SGHAT, CDR2 FQNNGV. The CDR3 runs 18 residues. This CDR3 is CASSLRDRGLMYSYEQYF. The CDR3 DNA sequence: TGTGCCAGCAGCTTACGGGACAGGGGGCTAATGTACTCCTACGAGCAGTACTTC.

This clone showed up just a few times. The genes are TRBV29-1 and TRBJ1-1; 8 positions agree with TRBD1. CDR3 length: 12 amino acids. The V gene's germline CDR1 is SQVTM and CDR2 ANQGSEA. The J segment lost 6 bases and the V segment lost 6 bases, leaving 6 bases of the junction unmatched. This chain's CDR3 is CSVSQGASEAFF. The DNA for the CDR3 is TGCAGCGTGAGTCAGGGGGCATCTGAAGCTTTCTTT.

This chain connects TRBV18 to TRBJ1-1; maybe TRBD1 (6 bases). CDR3 length: 15 amino acids. CDR1 and CDR2 from the germline V gene are KGHSH and LQKENI. V gave up 6 bases and J gave up 5 bases, with 19 bases separating them. The CDR3 DNA reads as TGTGCCAGCTCCAACGCTATACAGGGAAGGACTGAAGCTTTCTTT. Encoded protein: CASSNAIQGRTEAFF.

This clone was counted only a few times. The gene calls are TRBV4-2 and TRBJ1-3; D may be TRBD1 (5 bases). Trimming removed 0 bases from V and 8 bases from J, with 17 bases in between. CDR3 length: 16 residues. Germline values: CDR1 LGHNA, CDR2 YNFKEQ. The CDR3: CASSQDLWQGGDTIYF. In DNA, the CDR3 is TGTGCCAGCAGCCAAGATCTCTGGCAGGGTGGTGACACCATATATTTT.

The rearrangement joins TRBV4-2 to TRBJ2-7; TRBD1 is a possible D gene (6 bases). The CDR3 runs 11 residues. The V gene lost 0 bases and the J gene lost 9 bases, with 6 bases spanning the gap. Germline CDR1 LGHNA, CDR2 YNFKEQ. The CDR3 spells CASSQEGGQYF. The CDR3 DNA reads TGTGCCAGCAGCCAAGAAGGGGGGCAGTACTTC.

This chain connects TRBV10-2 to TRBJ2-2, with TRBD1 matching over 9 bases. The length of the CDR3 is 17 residues. The V gene's germline CDR1 is WSHSY and CDR2 SAAADI. V gave up 4 bases and J gave up 1 base; unmatched junction bases: 7. This chain's CDR3 is CASSAYGTGKNTGELFF. In DNA form, the CDR3 reads TGCGCCAGCAGTGCCTACGGGACAGGGAAGAACACCGGGGAGCTGTTTTTT.

The chain employs TRBV14 and TRBJ1-2, with D tentatively TRBD1 (5 bases). Germline V gives CDR1 SGHDN, CDR2 FVKESK. CDR3 length: 16 amino acids. V shed 5 bases and J shed 7 bases, with 23 bases lying between them. In DNA form, the CDR3 reads TGTGCCAGCAGCGAAGGGGTCGGAATGGGCGGAGTTGGCTACACCTTC. It translates to CASSEGVGMGGVGYTF.

The chain carries TRBV27 and TRBJ2-3; 7 bases are a match to TRBD1. The CDR3 runs 17 residues. With V trimmed by 3 bases and J by 2 bases, 11 bases remained unmatched. The V gene's germline CDR1 is MNHEY and CDR2 SMNVEV (reference sequence). The CDR3 loop is CASSLRNRGRFTDTQYF. The CDR3 region has the DNA TGTGCCAGCAGTTTGAGGAACAGGGGTCGTTTCACAGATACGCAGTATTTT.

This rearrangement joins TRBV30 to TRBJ2-3; tentative D call: TRBD1 (5 bases). V dropped 0 bases and J dropped 1 base, with 5 bases sitting between them. This CDR3 spans 13 amino acids. The germline CDR1 and CDR2 sequences are GTSNPN and SVGIG (reference sequence). The CDR3 region is CAWSVGGTDTQYF. The DNA of the CDR3 is TGTGCCTGGAGTGTAGGGGGCACAGATACGCAGTATTTT.

The chain carries TRBV5-1 and TRBJ1-1; D is ambiguous. Germline assignment: CDR1 SGHRS and CDR2 YFSETQ. This CDR3 has 15 amino acids. The ends were cut back, 5 bases at V and 7 bases at J, with 21 bases in the middle. The CDR3: CASRERVTVECEAFF. In nucleotides, the CDR3 is TGCGCCAGCAGGGAAAGGGTCACCGTTGAATGTGAAGCTTTCTTT.

CDR3 residues: CASSFGTGNYNEQFF. DNA for the CDR3: TGCGCCAGCAGCTTCGGCACAGGGAACTACAATGAGCAGTTCTTC. The chain recombines TRBV5-1 with TRBJ2-1, with a weak D call TRBD1 (6 bases). CDR3 length: 15 amino acids. V lost 2 bases to trimming and J lost 3 bases, with 12 bases between them. Per the germline V gene, CDR1 is SGHRS and CDR2 is YFSETQ.

This sequence joins TRBV6-5 and TRBJ2-7; D is undetermined. This CDR3 is 15 amino acids long. The V and J ends lost 5 bases and 2 bases respectively, with 16 bases between them. In germline, CDR1 is MNHEY, CDR2 SVGAGI. The CDR3 reads CASSNTWARAYEQYF. The CDR3 DNA reads TGTGCCAGCAGTAACACTTGGGCCCGTGCCTACGAGCAGTACTTC.

This chain connects TRBV6-6 to TRBJ2-7; D gene unclear. V lost 0 bases and J 2 bases, leaving 8 bases between the germline ends. CDR3 length: 14 amino acids. The germline CDR1 and CDR2 sequences are MNHNY and SVGAGI (reference sequence). The CDR3 sequence is CASSYSAGAYEQYF. The CDR3 DNA reads as TGTGCCAGCAGTTACTCCGCTGGGGCCTACGAGCAGTACTTC.

The chain is built from TRBV27 and TRBJ2-5; TRBD1 aligns across 12 bases. The J call is doubtful: the DNA matches TRBJ2-7 better. Per the germline V gene, CDR1 is MNHEY and CDR2 is SMNVEV (reference sequence). The CDR3 is 15 amino acids. CDR3 sequence reads: CASSLGTGGFYEQYF. Written as DNA, the CDR3 is TGTGCCAGCAGTTTAGGGACAGGGGGCTTCTACGAGCAGTACTTC.

DNA of the CDR3: TGTGCCAGCAGTTACGGACAGGGGGCGAGTGAAGCTTTCTTT. It encodes CASSYGQGASEAFF. V usage is TRBV6-6 and J usage is TRBJ1-1; the match to TRBD1 covers 11 bases. Losses at the gene ends were 2 bases for V and 7 bases for J; bases not matched to a gene: 3. This CDR3 has 14 residues. Germline V gene lookup returns CDR1 MNHNY and CDR2 SVGAGI (reference sequence).